This passage covers 17 T cell receptor beta chains from one sample sequenced in a study of T-cell reconstitution after alpha-beta-depleted transplantation in children. During its preparation, the TCRbeta library received unique molecular identifiers. TCRdb re-analysed the PCR reads in MiXCR, keeping a single row per CDR3 protein. The top ten hold just under 5% of the sample, which has hundreds of thousands of distinct CDR3 sequences, roughly 16% seen once. Material: PBMCs, mostly from graft donor cells, obtained 360 days after TCRalphabeta/CD19-depleted stem cell transplant. The source of these receptors is a male patient aged 10 to 17 who had a stem cell transplant for acute lymphoblastic leukemia, so the T cells may come from the graft donor.

This clonotype was observed once. The V call is TRBV6-5, the J call TRBJ2-3; 7 bases align to TRBD2. The CDR3 spans 19 residues. V shed 0 bases and J 0 bases; nucleotides not matched to a gene: 12. CDR1 and CDR2 from the germline V gene are MNHEY and SVGAGI. CDR3 sequence: CASSYSPYQLALSTDTQYF. As DNA, the CDR3 is TGTGCCAGCAGTTACTCTCCATATCAACTAGCGCTAAGCACAGATACGCAGTATTTT.

The V gene is TRBV11-2, the J gene TRBJ2-5; 8 positions match TRBD2. Germline-derived CDR1 and CDR2 are SGHAT and FQNNGV. This CDR3 is 17 amino acids long. J gave up 5 bases and V 1 base, and 12 bases lay outside the gene matches. The CDR3 sequence is CASSLVRGRLPGETQYF. DNA of the CDR3: TGTGCCAGCAGCTTAGTTCGCGGGAGGCTCCCGGGGGAGACCCAGTACTTC.

This clonotype appeared many times. The chain employs TRBV10-3 and TRBJ2-7, with 8 bases that match TRBD1. Germline-derived CDR1 and CDR2 are ENHRY and SYGVKD. The CDR3 consists of 13 residues. J gave up 2 bases and V 10 bases, and 7 bases lay outside the gene matches. The CDR3 nucleotides read TGTGCCACCAAACGGACAGGGACCTACGAGCAGTACTTC. Translated: CATKRTGTYEQYF.

This clonotype was counted ten times or more. J is TRBJ2-2 and V is TRBV5-1, with 13 bases that match TRBD2. CDR3 length equals 16 residues. Germline V gene sequence: CDR1 SGHRS, CDR2 YFSETQ. Trimming cost V 4 bases and J 7 bases; bases outside gene matches: 7. In DNA form, the CDR3 reads TGCGCCAGCAGCGCCTCGGGACTAGCGGGACGCGGGGAGCTGTTTTTT. Protein product: CASSASGLAGRGELFF. Variable domain in full (rest from reference TRBV5-1 and TRBJ2-2): KAGVTQTPRYLIKTRGQQVTLSCSPISGHRSVSWYQQTPGQGLQFLFEYFSETQRNKGNFPGRFSGRQFSNSRSEMNVSTLELGDSALYLCASSASGLAGRGELFFGEGSRLTVL.

This clonotype has just a few counts. This chain uses TRBV6-5 with TRBJ1-1; D remains ambiguous. CDR3 size: 13 residues. Trimming removed 3 bases from V and 6 bases from J, with 11 bases in between. CDR1 MNHEY and CDR2 SVGAGI come from the germline V gene. The CDR3 DNA is TGTGCCAGCAGTTATGGGAGTAGCGCTGAAGCTTTCTTT. Translating it yields CASSYGSSAEAFF.

Only a few counts were recorded for this clonotype. This sequence joins TRBV7-8 and TRBJ2-1; 15 positions match TRBD2. V was clipped by 3 bases and J by 5 bases; unmatched bases: 11. The CDR3 spans 19 residues. Germline lookup yields CDR1 SGHVS and CDR2 FQNEAQ. The DNA for the CDR3 is TGTGCCAGCAGCTTGGGACTAGCGGGAGGATTGGGGCAGGACAATGAGCAGTTCTTC. It encodes CASSLGLAGGLGQDNEQFF. Supplemented by reference TRBV7-8 and TRBJ2-1, the full variable domain reads GAGVSQSPRYKVAKRGQDVALRCDPISGHVSLFWYQQALGQGPEFLTYFQNEAQLDKSGLPSDRFFAERPEGSVSTLKIQRTQQEDSAVYLCASSLGLAGGLGQDNEQFFGPGTRLTVL.

A few counts support this clonotype. V usage is TRBV7-9 and J usage is TRBJ1-4; a possible D gene is TRBD1 (6 bases). V shed 2 bases and J shed 5 bases, with 15 bases lying between them. The length of the CDR3 is 16 residues. Germline CDR1 reads SEHNR; CDR2 reads FQNEAQ (reference sequence). CDR3 sequence: CASSLTRTGPNEKLFF. Written as DNA, the CDR3 is TGTGCCAGCAGCTTAACCCGCACAGGGCCCAATGAAAAACTGTTTTTT. The full variable domain, in which reference TRBV7-9 and TRBJ1-4 provide the parts outside the CDR3, is DTGVSQNPRHKITKRGQNVTFRCDPISEHNRLYWYRQTLGQGPEFLTYFQNEAQLEKSRLLSDRFSAERPKGSFSTLEIQRTEQGDSAMYLCASSLTRTGPNEKLFFGSGTQLSVL.

V gene TRBV30 combines with J gene TRBJ2-3; no definite D call. The germline gives CDR1 GTSNPN, CDR2 SVGIG (reference sequence). The CDR3 length is 15 residues. With 2 bases removed from V and 5 bases from J, the gap between germline ends came to 17 bases. DNA for the CDR3: TGTGCCTGGAGTTGGAGTAGTCGCCCGGGAGATACGCAGTATTTT. It codes for CAWSWSSRPGDTQYF.

Only a few counts were recorded for this clonotype. The chain uses TRBV6-5 and TRBJ2-1; 9 bases align to TRBD2. V shed 2 bases and J 4 bases; nucleotides not matched to a gene: 3. This CDR3 has 15 residues. Germline V gene lookup returns CDR1 MNHEY and CDR2 SVGAGI. CDR3 amino acids: CASSYNGLAYNEQFF. The CDR3 DNA reads TGTGCCAGCAGTTACAACGGACTAGCGTACAATGAGCAGTTCTTC.

This sequence joins TRBV19 and TRBJ2-1, with 9 nucleotides matching TRBD1. In germline, CDR1 is LNHDA, CDR2 SQIVND (reference sequence). The CDR3 is 15 amino acids. The J segment lost 6 bases and the V segment lost 1 base, leaving 4 bases of the junction unmatched. The chain's CDR3 is CASSIGTGAGNEQFF. The CDR3 nucleotides read TGTGCCAGTAGTATAGGGACAGGGGCGGGCAATGAGCAGTTCTTC. The complete variable domain, with remaining parts taken from reference TRBV19 and TRBJ2-1, reads DGGITQSPKYLFRKEGQNVTLSCEQNLNHDAMYWYRQDPGQGLRLIYYSQIVNDFQKGDIAEGYSVSREKKESFPLTVTSAQKNPTAFYLCASSIGTGAGNEQFFGPGTRLTVL.

The V call is TRBV20-1, the J call TRBJ1-1; D may be TRBD1 (5 bases). The germline V gene encodes CDR1 DFQATT and CDR2 SNEGSKA (reference sequence). This CDR3 is built from 18 residues. Trimming took off 0 bases at V and 4 bases at J, with 24 bases between the two ends. CDR3 nucleotide sequence: TGCAGTGCTAGAGATCGCCTTGATCAGTTTTGGGGGGGCACTGAAGCTTTCTTT. Translated: CSARDRLDQFWGGTEAFF.

The table lists this clonotype with a few counts. The rearrangement joins TRBV27 to TRBJ2-7; 8 bases align to TRBD2. With 2 bases clipped from V and 1 base from J, the junction kept 10 bases outside the gene matches. The CDR3 runs 17 residues. The germline V gene encodes CDR1 MNHEY and CDR2 SMNVEV (reference sequence). CDR3 amino acids: CASSLRIPAGVSYEQYF. CDR3 nucleotides: TGTGCCAGCAGTTTACGGATCCCAGCGGGAGTTTCCTACGAGCAGTACTTC.

CDR3 bases: TGCGCCAGCAGCTTGCAGTTGCGTGGGAGTGGCACAGATACGCAGTATTTT. Its translation is CASSLQLRGSGTDTQYF. The rearrangement links TRBV5-1 to TRBJ2-3; possibly TRBD2 for D (5 bases). V was pared by 1 base and J by 1 base, with 16 bases between. This CDR3 has 17 amino acids. Germline V gene sequence: CDR1 SGHRS, CDR2 YFSETQ.

This clonotype came up many times. J is TRBJ2-7 and V is TRBV6-1; no definite D call. The germline CDR1 and CDR2 sequences are MNHNS and SASEGT. CDR3 length: 13 amino acids. Trimming took off 3 bases at V and 4 bases at J, with 10 bases between the two ends. CDR3 DNA: TGTGCCAGCAGTGAGGATTGGTCTTACGAGCAGTACTTC. This gives the protein CASSEDWSYEQYF.

This clonotype was seen a few times. The chain employs TRBV29-1 and TRBJ2-1; TRBD2 agrees at 9 bases. J was trimmed by 8 bases and V by 7 bases; bases with no gene match: 9. The CDR3 is 13 amino acids. Germline lookup yields CDR1 SQVTM and CDR2 ANQGSEA. CDR3 protein: CSASGTSRHEQFF. The CDR3 nucleotides read TGCAGCGCCTCCGGGACTAGCAGACATGAGCAGTTCTTC.

This clonotype has just a few counts. The chain recombines TRBV24-1 with TRBJ2-2, with 9 bases matching TRBD1. Losses at the gene ends were 2 bases for V and 7 bases for J; bases not matched to a gene: 13. The CDR3 has 18 residues. In germline, CDR1 is KGHDR, CDR2 SFDVKD. This chain's CDR3 is CATSDSEPGQGMNGELFF. CDR3 DNA: TGTGCCACCAGTGATTCTGAACCGGGACAGGGTATGAACGGGGAGCTGTTTTTT.

This clonotype was observed a handful of times. The CDR3 is CASSLTLAGETQYF. Written as DNA, the CDR3 is TGTGCCAGCAGCTTGACCCTAGCGGGAGAGACCCAGTACTTC. The chain recombines TRBV5-6 with TRBJ2-5, with 8 bases lining up with TRBD2. The CDR3 is 14 amino acids. Germline V gene data show CDR1 as SGHDT and CDR2 as YYEEEE. J was trimmed by 4 bases and V by 1 base; bases with no gene match: 3.